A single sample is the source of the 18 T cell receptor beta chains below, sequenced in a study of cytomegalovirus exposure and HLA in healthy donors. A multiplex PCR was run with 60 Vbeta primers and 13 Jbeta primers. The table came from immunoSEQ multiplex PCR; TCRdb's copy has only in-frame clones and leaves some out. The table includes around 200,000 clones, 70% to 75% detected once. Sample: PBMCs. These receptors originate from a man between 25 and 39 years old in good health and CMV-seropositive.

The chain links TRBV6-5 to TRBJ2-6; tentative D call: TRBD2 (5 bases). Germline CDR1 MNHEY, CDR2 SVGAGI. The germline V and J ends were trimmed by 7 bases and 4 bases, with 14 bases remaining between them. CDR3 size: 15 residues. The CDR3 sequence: CASKSGVLGANVLTF. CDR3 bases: TGTGCCAGCAAGTCCGGGGTTTTGGGGGCCAACGTCCTGACTTTC.

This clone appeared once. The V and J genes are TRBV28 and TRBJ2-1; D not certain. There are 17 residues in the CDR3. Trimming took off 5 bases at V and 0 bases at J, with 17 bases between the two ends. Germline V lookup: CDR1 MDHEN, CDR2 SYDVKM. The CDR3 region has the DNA TGTGCCAGCAGTCCGCCGAAAGCGAAAGGCTCCTACAATGAGCAGTTCTTC. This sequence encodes CASSPPKAKGSYNEQFF.

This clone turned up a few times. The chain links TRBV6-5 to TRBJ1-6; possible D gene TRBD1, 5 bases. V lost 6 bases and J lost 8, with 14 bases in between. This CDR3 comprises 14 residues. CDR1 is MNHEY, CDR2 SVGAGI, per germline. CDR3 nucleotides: TGTGCCAGCAGAAAGCAGGGTGGATATTCACCCCTCCACTTT. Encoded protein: CASRKQGGYSPLHF.

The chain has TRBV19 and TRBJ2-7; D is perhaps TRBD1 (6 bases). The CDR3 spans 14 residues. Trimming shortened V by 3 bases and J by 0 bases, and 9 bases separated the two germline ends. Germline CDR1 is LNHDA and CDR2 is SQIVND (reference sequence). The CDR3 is CASSINRDSYEQYF. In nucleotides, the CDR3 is TGTGCCAGTAGTATCAACAGGGACTCCTACGAGCAGTACTTC. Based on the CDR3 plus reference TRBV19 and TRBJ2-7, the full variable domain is DGGITQSPKYLFRKEGQNVTLSCEQNLNHDAMYWYRQDPGQGLRLIYYSQIVNDFQKGDIAEGYSVSREKKESFPLTVTSAQKNPTAFYLCASSINRDSYEQYFGPGTRLTVT.

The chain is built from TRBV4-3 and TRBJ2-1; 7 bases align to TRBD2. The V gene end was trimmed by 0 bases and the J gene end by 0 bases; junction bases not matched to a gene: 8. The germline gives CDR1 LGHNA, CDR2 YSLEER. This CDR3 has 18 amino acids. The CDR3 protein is CASSQDGAGLSSYNEQFF. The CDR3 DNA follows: TGCGCCAGCAGCCAAGATGGAGCGGGACTGAGCTCCTACAATGAGCAGTTCTTC.

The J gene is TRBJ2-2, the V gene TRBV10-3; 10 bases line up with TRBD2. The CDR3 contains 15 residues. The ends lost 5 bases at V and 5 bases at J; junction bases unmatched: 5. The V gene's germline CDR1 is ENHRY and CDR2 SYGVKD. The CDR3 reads CAISKGLASTGELFF. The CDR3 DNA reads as TGTGCCATCAGTAAGGGACTAGCGAGTACCGGGGAGCTGTTTTTT.

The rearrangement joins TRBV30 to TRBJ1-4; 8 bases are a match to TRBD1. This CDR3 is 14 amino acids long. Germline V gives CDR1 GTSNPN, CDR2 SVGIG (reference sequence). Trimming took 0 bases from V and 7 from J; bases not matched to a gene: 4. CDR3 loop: CAWSVGQGFEKLFF. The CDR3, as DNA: TGTGCCTGGAGTGTAGGACAGGGATTTGAAAAACTGTTTTTT.

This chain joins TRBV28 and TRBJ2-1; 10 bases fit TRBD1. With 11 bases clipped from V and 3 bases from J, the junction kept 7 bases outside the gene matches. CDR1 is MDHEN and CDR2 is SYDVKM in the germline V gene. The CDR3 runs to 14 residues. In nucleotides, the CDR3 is TGTGCCGGCTCCCGGACAGGGGGCTACAATGAGCAGTTCTTC. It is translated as CAGSRTGGYNEQFF. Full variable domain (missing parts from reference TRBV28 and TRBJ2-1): DVKVTQSSRYLVKRTGEKVFLECVQDMDHENMFWYRQDPGLGLRLIYFSYDVKMKEKGDIPEGYSVSREKKERFSLILESASTNQTSMYLCAGSRTGGYNEQFFGPGTRLTVL.

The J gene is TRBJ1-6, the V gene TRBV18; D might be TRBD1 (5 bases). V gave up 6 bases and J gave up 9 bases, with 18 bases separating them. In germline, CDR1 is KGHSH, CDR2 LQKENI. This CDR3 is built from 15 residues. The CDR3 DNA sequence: TGTGCCAGCTCCCCCACGGGGGTAAATGGTTCACCCCTCCACTTT. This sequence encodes CASSPTGVNGSPLHF. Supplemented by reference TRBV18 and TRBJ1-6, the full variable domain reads NAGVMQNPRHLVRRRGQEARLRCSPMKGHSHVYWYRQLPEEGLKFMVYLQKENIIDESGMPKERFSAEFPKEGPSILRIQQVVRGDSAAYFCASSPTGVNGSPLHFGNGTRLTVT.

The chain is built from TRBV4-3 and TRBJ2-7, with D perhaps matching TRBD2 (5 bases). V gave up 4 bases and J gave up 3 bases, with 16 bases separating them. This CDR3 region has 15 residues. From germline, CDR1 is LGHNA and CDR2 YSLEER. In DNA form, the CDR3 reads TGCGCCAGCAGCCCAGTCCCGGGGAGCAGCTACGAGCAGTACTTC. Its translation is CASSPVPGSSYEQYF.

The CDR3 here is CASSPPGGARDTEAFF. The CDR3 nucleotides read TGTGCCAGCAGCCCCCCTGGGGGGGCGCGGGACACTGAAGCTTTCTTT. The chain joins TRBV21-1 to TRBJ1-1. TRBV21-1 is designated a pseudogene. The length of the CDR3 is 16 residues.

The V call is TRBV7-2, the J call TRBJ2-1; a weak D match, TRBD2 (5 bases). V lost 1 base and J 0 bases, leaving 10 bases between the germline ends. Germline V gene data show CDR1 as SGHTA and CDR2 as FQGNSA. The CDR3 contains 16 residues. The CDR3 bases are TGTGCCAGCAGCTTAGTACGGGGTAGCTCCTACAATGAGCAGTTCTTC. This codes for CASSLVRGSSYNEQFF.

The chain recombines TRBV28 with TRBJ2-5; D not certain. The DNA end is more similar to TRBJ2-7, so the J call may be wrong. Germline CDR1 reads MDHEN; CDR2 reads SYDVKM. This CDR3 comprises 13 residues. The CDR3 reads CASMVQADREQYF. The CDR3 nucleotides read TGTGCCAGCATGGTGCAGGCCGACCGCGAGCAGTACTTC.

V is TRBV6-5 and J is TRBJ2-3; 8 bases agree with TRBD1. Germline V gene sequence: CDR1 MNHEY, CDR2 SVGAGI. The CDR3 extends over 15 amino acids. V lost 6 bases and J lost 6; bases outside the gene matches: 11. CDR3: CASRETQGAGDTQYF. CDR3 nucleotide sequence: TGTGCCAGCAGAGAAACCCAGGGGGCTGGGGATACGCAGTATTTT.

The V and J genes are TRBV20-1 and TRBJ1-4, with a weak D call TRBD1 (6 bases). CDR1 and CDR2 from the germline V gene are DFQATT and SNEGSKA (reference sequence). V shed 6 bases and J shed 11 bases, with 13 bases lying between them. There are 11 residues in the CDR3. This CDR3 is CSAESGDKLFF. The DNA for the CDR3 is TGCAGTGCCGAATCAGGGGACAAACTGTTTTTT.

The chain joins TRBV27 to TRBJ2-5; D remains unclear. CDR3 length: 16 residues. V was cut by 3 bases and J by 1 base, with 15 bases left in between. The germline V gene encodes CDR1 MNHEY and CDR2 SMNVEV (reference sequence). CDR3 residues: CASSFGTGYSQETQYF. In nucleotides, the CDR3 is TGTGCCAGCAGTTTTGGTACTGGGTACAGCCAAGAGACCCAGTACTTC.

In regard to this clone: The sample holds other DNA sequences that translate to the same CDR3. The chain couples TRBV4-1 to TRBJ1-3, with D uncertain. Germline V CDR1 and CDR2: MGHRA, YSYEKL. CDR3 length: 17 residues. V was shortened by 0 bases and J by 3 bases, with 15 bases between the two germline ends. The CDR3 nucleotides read TGCGCCAGCAGCCAAGAGGCTCTTGACATCCGTGGAAACACCATATATTTT. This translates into CASSQEALDIRGNTIYF.

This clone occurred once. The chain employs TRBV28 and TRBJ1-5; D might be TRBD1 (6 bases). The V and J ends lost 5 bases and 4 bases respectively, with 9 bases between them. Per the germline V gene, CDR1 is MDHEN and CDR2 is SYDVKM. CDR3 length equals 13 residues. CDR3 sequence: CASSGGPNQPQHF. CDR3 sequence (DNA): TGTGCCAGCAGTGGGGGCCCGAATCAGCCCCAGCATTTT.